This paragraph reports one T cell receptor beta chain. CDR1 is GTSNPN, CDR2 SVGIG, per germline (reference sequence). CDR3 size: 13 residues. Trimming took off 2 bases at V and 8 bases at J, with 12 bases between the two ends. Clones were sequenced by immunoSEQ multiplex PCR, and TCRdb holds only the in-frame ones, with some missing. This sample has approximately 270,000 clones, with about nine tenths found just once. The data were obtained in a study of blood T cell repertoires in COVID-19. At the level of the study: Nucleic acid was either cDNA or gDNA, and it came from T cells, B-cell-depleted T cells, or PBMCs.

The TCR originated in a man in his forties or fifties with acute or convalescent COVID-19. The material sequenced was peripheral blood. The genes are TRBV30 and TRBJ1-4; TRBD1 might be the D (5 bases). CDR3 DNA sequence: TGTGCCTGGAGTTCCCAGGGATGGGAAAAACTGTTTTTT. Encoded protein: CAWSSQGWEKLFF.